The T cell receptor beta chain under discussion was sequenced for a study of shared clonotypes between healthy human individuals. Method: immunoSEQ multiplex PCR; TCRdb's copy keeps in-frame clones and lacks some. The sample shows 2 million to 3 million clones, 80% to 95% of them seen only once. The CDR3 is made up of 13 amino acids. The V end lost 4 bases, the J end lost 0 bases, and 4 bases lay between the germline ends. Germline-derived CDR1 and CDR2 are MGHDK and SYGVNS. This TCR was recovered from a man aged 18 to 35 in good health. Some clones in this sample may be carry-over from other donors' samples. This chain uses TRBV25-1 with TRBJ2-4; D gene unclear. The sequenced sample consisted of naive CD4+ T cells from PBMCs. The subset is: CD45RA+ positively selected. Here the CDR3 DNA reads TGTGCCAGCAGTGGACTAGCCAAAAACATTCAGTACTTC. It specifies CASSGLAKNIQYF.